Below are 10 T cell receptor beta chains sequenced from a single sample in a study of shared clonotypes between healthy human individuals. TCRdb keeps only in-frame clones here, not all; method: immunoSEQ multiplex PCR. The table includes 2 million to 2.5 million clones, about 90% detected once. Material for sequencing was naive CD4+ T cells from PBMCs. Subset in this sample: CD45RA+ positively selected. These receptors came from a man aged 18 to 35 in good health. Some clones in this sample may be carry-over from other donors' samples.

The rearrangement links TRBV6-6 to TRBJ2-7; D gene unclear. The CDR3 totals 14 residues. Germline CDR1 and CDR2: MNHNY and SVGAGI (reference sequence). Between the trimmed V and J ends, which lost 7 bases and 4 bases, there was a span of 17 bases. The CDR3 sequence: CASKYSRGPYEQYF. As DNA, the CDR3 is TGTGCCAGCAAATACTCACGCGGCCCTTACGAGCAGTACTTC.

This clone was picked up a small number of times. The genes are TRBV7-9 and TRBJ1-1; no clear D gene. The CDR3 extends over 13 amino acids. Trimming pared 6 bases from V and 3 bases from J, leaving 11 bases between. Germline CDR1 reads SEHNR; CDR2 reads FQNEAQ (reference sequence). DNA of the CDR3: TGTGCCAGCAGTCAGAGGCCCTACACTGAAGCTTTCTTT. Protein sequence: CASSQRPYTEAFF.

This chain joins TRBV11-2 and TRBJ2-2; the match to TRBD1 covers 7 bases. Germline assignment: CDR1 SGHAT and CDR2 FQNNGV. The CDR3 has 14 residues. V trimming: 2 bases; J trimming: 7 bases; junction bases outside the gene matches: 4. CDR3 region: CASSLTGAGGELFF. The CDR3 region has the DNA TGTGCCAGCAGCTTAACAGGGGCAGGCGGGGAGCTGTTTTTT.

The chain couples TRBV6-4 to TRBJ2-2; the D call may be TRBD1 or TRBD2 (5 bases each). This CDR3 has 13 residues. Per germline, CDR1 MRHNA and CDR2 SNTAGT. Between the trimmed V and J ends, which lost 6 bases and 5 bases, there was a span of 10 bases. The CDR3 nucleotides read TGTGCCAGCAGGAGGGGAAGTACCGGGGAGCTGTTTTTT. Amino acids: CASRRGSTGELFF.

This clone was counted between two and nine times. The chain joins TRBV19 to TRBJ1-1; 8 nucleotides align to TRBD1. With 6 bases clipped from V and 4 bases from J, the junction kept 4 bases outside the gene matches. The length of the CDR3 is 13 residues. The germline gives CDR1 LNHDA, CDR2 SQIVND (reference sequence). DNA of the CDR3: TGTGCCAGTAGCGGACAGGGTGTCACTGAAGCTTTCTTT. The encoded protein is CASSGQGVTEAFF.

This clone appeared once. CDR3 loop: CASSRDRGGGELFF. The CDR3 bases are TGTGCCAGCAGCCGCGACAGGGGAGGAGGGGAGCTGTTTTTT. This chain joins TRBV11-3 and TRBJ2-2; TRBD1 matches at 8 bases. The CDR3 covers 14 residues. CDR1 and CDR2 from the germline V gene are SGHNT and YENEEA. Trimming removed 5 bases from V and 8 bases from J; junction bases left unmatched: 7.

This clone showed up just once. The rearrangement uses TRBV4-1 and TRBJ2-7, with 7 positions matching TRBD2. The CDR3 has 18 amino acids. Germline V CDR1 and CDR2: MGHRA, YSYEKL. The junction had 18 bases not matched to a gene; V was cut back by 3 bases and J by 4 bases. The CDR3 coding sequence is TGCGCCAGCAGCCACATAGCGGGCCCCGTCAGCCCCACTTACGAGCAGTACTTC. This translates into CASSHIAGPVSPTYEQYF.

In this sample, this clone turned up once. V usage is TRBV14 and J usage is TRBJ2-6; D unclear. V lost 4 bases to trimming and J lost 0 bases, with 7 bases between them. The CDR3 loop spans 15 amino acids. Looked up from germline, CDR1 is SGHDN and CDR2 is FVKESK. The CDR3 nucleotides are TGTGCCAGCAGCCGAACAGCCTCTGGGGCCAACGTCCTGACTTTC. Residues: CASSRTASGANVLTF.

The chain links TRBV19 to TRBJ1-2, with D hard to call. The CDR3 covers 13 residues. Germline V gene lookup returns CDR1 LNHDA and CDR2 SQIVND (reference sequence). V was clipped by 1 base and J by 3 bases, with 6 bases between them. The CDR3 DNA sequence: TGTGCCAGTAGTATAGGGTCCGACTATGGCTACACCTTC. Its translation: CASSIGSDYGYTF.

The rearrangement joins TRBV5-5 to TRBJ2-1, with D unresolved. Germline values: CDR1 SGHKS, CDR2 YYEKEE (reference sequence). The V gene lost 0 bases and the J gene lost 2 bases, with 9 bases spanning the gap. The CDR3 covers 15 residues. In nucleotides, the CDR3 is TGTGCCAGCAGCTTGGTCGGTAGGGCCTACAATGAGCAGTTCTTC. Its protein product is CASSLVGRAYNEQFF.